Below are 8 T cell receptor beta chains sequenced from a single sample in a study of T cell changes during pregnancy in multiple sclerosis. The assay was immunoSEQ multiplex PCR, and TCRdb's table has in-frame clones only and misses some. The sample includes 65,000 to 95,000 clones, about 89% of them seen just once. The material was peripheral blood, obtained before pregnancy. Receptors were obtained from a female donor with multiple sclerosis, enrolled in a pregnancy study.

This clone was observed a handful of times. The DNA of the CDR3 is TGTGCCAGCAGTTCCCCGGACAGGGAAAAACTGTTTTTT. Its protein is CASSSPDREKLFF. The chain carries TRBV28 and TRBJ1-4, with TRBD1 matching 7 bases. The germline V gene encodes CDR1 MDHEN and CDR2 SYDVKM. This CDR3 has 13 residues. The V segment lost 4 bases and the J segment 8 bases; nucleotides outside the gene matches: 4.

The chain employs TRBV15 and TRBJ1-4; no firm D call. In germline, CDR1 is LNHNV, CDR2 YYDKDF (reference sequence). With 1 base removed from V and 15 bases from J, the gap between germline ends came to 12 bases. CDR3 length: 12 residues. In nucleotides, the CDR3 is TGTGCCACCAGCAGAGGCCACGGTTTGATGTTTTTT. Amino acid sequence: CATSRGHGLMFF.

V usage is TRBV27 and J usage is TRBJ2-7; the match to TRBD1 covers 8 bases. Unmatched junction bases numbered 13, after V lost 6 bases and J lost 6 bases. Germline V lookup: CDR1 MNHEY, CDR2 SMNVEV (reference sequence). CDR3 length: 15 residues. CDR3 loop: CASRPSPGQVGEQYF. Here the CDR3 DNA reads TGTGCCAGCAGACCATCACCGGGACAGGTCGGCGAGCAGTACTTC.

This clone was detected once. V gene TRBV7-9 combines with J gene TRBJ1-1; a possible D gene is TRBD1 (5 bases). The CDR3 extends over 14 amino acids. Germline V gene data show CDR1 as SEHNR and CDR2 as FQNEAQ (reference sequence). V was pared by 0 bases and J by 7 bases, with 12 bases between. As DNA, the CDR3 is TGTGCCAGCAGCTTAGCGTCCCGGACACATGAAGCTTTCTTT. As protein: CASSLASRTHEAFF.

V is TRBV5-1 and J is TRBJ2-3, with TRBD1 matching 9 bases. Germline-derived CDR1 and CDR2 are SGHRS and YFSETQ. The CDR3 loop spans 14 amino acids. With 2 bases clipped from V and 6 bases from J, the junction kept 4 bases outside the gene matches. The CDR3 DNA is TGCGCCAGCAGCTTATGGACAGGGGACGATACGCAGTATTTT. It encodes CASSLWTGDDTQYF.

This clone appeared a few times. This chain links TRBV28 with TRBJ1-2, with a possible D match to TRBD1 (6 bases). The ends were cut back, 5 bases at V and 2 bases at J, with 15 bases in the middle. CDR1 and CDR2 (germline): MDHEN, SYDVKM. This CDR3 region has 15 residues. The CDR3 is CASSPKGTFNYGYTF. CDR3 bases: TGTGCCAGCAGTCCTAAGGGGACATTCAACTATGGCTACACCTTC.

This chain uses TRBV11-2 with TRBJ1-1, with D perhaps TRBD1 (5 bases). This CDR3 spans 17 amino acids. Trimming removed 5 bases from V and 3 bases from J, with 22 bases in between. Germline V gene sequence: CDR1 SGHAT, CDR2 FQNNGV. CDR3 DNA sequence: TGTGCCAGCAGCCGCTCCGGCGGGGGGGGGTTTCACACTGAAGCTTTCTTT. Amino acid sequence: CASSRSGGGGFHTEAFF.

V usage is TRBV5-4 and J usage is TRBJ2-1; 7 nucleotides line up with TRBD1. Germline CDR1 and CDR2: SGHNT and YYREEE (reference sequence). The CDR3 totals 16 residues. V was pared by 3 bases and J by 3 bases, with 9 bases of the junction left unmatched. The CDR3 protein is CASSWQTGSRYNEQFF. CDR3 in DNA: TGTGCCAGCAGCTGGCAGACAGGGTCTCGCTACAATGAGCAGTTCTTC.